The rows below give T cell receptor beta chains drawn from one sample of a study of cytomegalovirus exposure and HLA in healthy donors. Clones were read by immunoSEQ multiplex PCR, and TCRdb kept only the in-frame ones, dropping some. The sample holds around 92,000 clones, approximately 75% seen once. The sequenced sample was PBMCs. The receptors here all came from a woman in her seventies in good health and CMV-seropositive. CDR3s include the opening cysteine and the closing phenylalanine or tryptophan. The D gene is left open where the match is weak. Clone size is not always given. Where it is, it says once, few, many or a class for expanded clones.

J gene: TRBJ2-2; V gene: TRBV19; D gene: -; clone size: -; CDR3 DNA: TGTGCCAGTAGTATAATGGGAGGGAACACCGGGGAGCTGTTTTTT; CDR3 protein: CASSIMGGNTGELFF
J gene: TRBJ1-2; V gene: TRBV5-1; D gene: -; clone size: -; CDR3 DNA: TGCGCCAGCGACCCAGGGGAGGGTTATGGCTACACCTTC; CDR3 protein: CASDPGEGYGYTF
J gene: TRBJ1-4; V gene: TRBV7-2; D gene: TRBD1; clone size: once; CDR3 DNA: TGTGCCAGCAGCGAAGGGACAGATGAAAAACTGTTTTTT; CDR3 protein: CASSEGTDEKLFF
J gene: TRBJ1-4; V gene: TRBV27; D gene: TRBD1; clone size: once; CDR3 DNA: TGTGCCAGCAGTAGGATCGGACAGGCAACTAATGAAAAACTGTTTTTT; CDR3 protein: CASSRIGQATNEKLFF
J gene: TRBJ2-2; V gene: TRBV2; D gene: -; clone size: few; CDR3 DNA: TGTGCCAGCAGTGAAATGGGTGGGGGGTACACCGGGGAGCTGTTTTTT; CDR3 protein: CASSEMGGGYTGELFF
J gene: TRBJ2-1; V gene: TRBV5-1; D gene: TRBD2; clone size: -; CDR3 DNA: TGCGCCAGCAGCGATAATGGACTAGCGGGAGTCAATGAGCAGTTCTTC; CDR3 protein: CASSDNGLAGVNEQFF
J gene: TRBJ1-4; V gene: TRBV30; D gene: TRBD1; clone size: -; CDR3 DNA: TGTGCCTGGAGTTTCAGGACAGGGCCGAATGAAAAACTGTTTTTT; CDR3 protein: CAWSFRTGPNEKLFF
J gene: TRBJ2-6; V gene: TRBV11-2; D gene: -; clone size: -; CDR3 DNA: TGTGCCAGCAGCTTCAGGGGATTAAGCCCTTCTGGGGCCAACGTCCTGACTTTC; CDR3 protein: CASSFRGLSPSGANVLTF
J gene: TRBJ2-3; V gene: TRBV7-2; D gene: -; clone size: once; CDR3 DNA: TGTGCCAGCAGCTTAAGCTGGGGAGGCACAGATACGCAGTATTTT; CDR3 protein: CASSLSWGGTDTQYF
J gene: TRBJ1-5; V gene: TRBV29-1; D gene: -; clone size: -; CDR3 DNA: TGCAGCGTAAAGGGGCCTCCGAACAGCAATCAGCCCCAGCATTTT; CDR3 protein: CSVKGPPNSNQPQHF
J gene: TRBJ1-5; V gene: TRBV7-2; D gene: -; clone size: -; CDR3 DNA: TGTGCCAGCAGCGCCAGGGGAGTGGGGCAGCCCCAGCATTTT; CDR3 protein: CASSARGVGQPQHF
J gene: TRBJ2-6; V gene: TRBV2; D gene: TRBD1; clone size: -; CDR3 DNA: TGTGCCAGCAGTGACCTGGTCGGACAGGGAAGCTCTGGGGCCAACGGCCTGACTTTC; CDR3 protein: CASSDLVGQGSSGANGLTF
J gene: TRBJ2-7; V gene: TRBV28; D gene: -; clone size: -; CDR3 DNA: TGTGCCAGCAGTTTCGCGGGAATCTACGAGCAGTACTTC; CDR3 protein: CASSFAGIYEQYF
J gene: TRBJ2-7; V gene: TRBV28; D gene: TRBD2; clone size: once; CDR3 DNA: TGTGCCAGCAGTTCCCGGGAGGGGCGCAACGAGCAGTACTTC; CDR3 protein: CASSSREGRNEQYF
J gene: TRBJ2-1; V gene: TRBV29-1; D gene: -; clone size: -; CDR3 DNA: TGCAGCGTTGAAGGGTTCGGGGTTCGGAGCTACAATGAGCAGTTCTTC; CDR3 protein: CSVEGFGVRSYNEQFF
J gene: TRBJ2-2; V gene: TRBV9; D gene: -; clone size: -; CDR3 DNA: TGTGCCAGCAGCGTAGGGACCCTACTAGCCGGGGAGCTGTTTTTT; CDR3 protein: CASSVGTLLAGELFF
J gene: TRBJ2-2; V gene: TRBV5-8; D gene: TRBD2; clone size: -; CDR3 DNA: TGTGCCAGCACCTCGGGGGGACACACCGGGGAGCTGTTTTTT; CDR3 protein: CASTSGGHTGELFF
J gene: TRBJ2-7; V gene: TRBV11-2; D gene: -; clone size: -; CDR3 DNA: TGTGCCAGCAACCGGGGTGGGCGTTCCGAGCAGTACTTC; CDR3 protein: CASNRGGRSEQYF
J gene: TRBJ2-3; V gene: TRBV5-4; D gene: -; clone size: -; CDR3 DNA: TGTGCCAGCTTTGTAGTGGGGCGGTTGGCAGATACGCAGTATTTT; CDR3 protein: CASFVVGRLADTQYF
J gene: TRBJ2-2; V gene: TRBV10-1; D gene: -; clone size: -; CDR3 DNA: TGCGCCAGCAGTGACCCGACAGGTTACACCGGGGAGCTGTTTTTT; CDR3 protein: CASSDPTGYTGELFF
J gene: TRBJ2-4; V gene: TRBV7-6; D gene: -; clone size: -; CDR3 DNA: TGTGCCAGCAGCTTAGGAGGTACCGCGGCCAAAAACATTCAGTACTTC; CDR3 protein: CASSLGGTAAKNIQYF
J gene: TRBJ2-7; V gene: TRBV2; D gene: -; clone size: -; CDR3 DNA: TGTGCCAGCACGGTCAGGGGAGGGTACGAGCAGTACTTC; CDR3 protein: CASTVRGGYEQYF
J gene: TRBJ2-3; V gene: TRBV6-5; D gene: -; clone size: -; CDR3 DNA: TGTGCCAGCAGCTCCGGGACTTATGCTTTTGGGACGCAGTATTTT; CDR3 protein: CASSSGTYAFGTQYF
J gene: TRBJ1-1; V gene: TRBV27; D gene: -; clone size: once; CDR3 DNA: TGTGCCAGTGGAGGGAGGCCGGGGGTATCGACTGAAGCTTTCTTT; CDR3 protein: CASGGRPGVSTEAFF
J gene: TRBJ1-6; V gene: TRBV7-8; D gene: -; clone size: -; CDR3 DNA: TGTGCCAGCAGCTTAGTGGGCGTCCGGAGGGGCTATAATTCACCCCTCCACTTT; CDR3 protein: CASSLVGVRRGYNSPLHF
J gene: TRBJ2-2; V gene: TRBV6-5; D gene: TRBD2; clone size: -; CDR3 DNA: TGTGCCAGCACCCCAAGACTAGCCGGCGGGGAGCTGTTTTTT; CDR3 protein: CASTPRLAGGELFF
J gene: TRBJ2-5; V gene: TRBV18; D gene: -; clone size: -; CDR3 DNA: TGTGCCAGCTCACCAAGGGGAAGGGAGACCCAGTACTTC; CDR3 protein: CASSPRGRETQYF
J gene: TRBJ1-5; V gene: TRBV15; D gene: -; clone size: -; CDR3 DNA: TGTGCCACCAGCAGAGTGGGGCGGAATAGCAATCAGCCCCAGCATTTT; CDR3 protein: CATSRVGRNSNQPQHF
J gene: TRBJ2-7; V gene: TRBV2; D gene: TRBD1; clone size: -; CDR3 DNA: TGTGCCAGCAGTGTTAGAAAACAGGGGAGCGAGCAGTACTTC; CDR3 protein: CASSVRKQGSEQYF
J gene: TRBJ1-4; V gene: TRBV7-2; D gene: -; clone size: -; CDR3 DNA: TGTGCCAGCAGCTGGCAGGCGGGAAAACTGTTTTTT; CDR3 protein: CASSWQAGKLFF
J gene: TRBJ1-1; V gene: TRBV5-4; D gene: -; clone size: few; CDR3 DNA: TGTGCCAGCAGCTTCTCAGTGAACACTGAAGCTTTCTTT; CDR3 protein: CASSFSVNTEAFF
J gene: TRBJ2-1; V gene: TRBV27; D gene: -; clone size: -; CDR3 DNA: TGTGCCAGCAGTCACCCCGGGACTGGGTACAATGAGCAGTTCTTC; CDR3 protein: CASSHPGTGYNEQFF
J gene: TRBJ2-1; V gene: TRBV5-8; D gene: -; clone size: -; CDR3 DNA: TGTGCCAGCAGCCCGTTCGTTGGAGGGGTTGAGGATGAGCAGTTCTTC; CDR3 protein: CASSPFVGGVEDEQFF
J gene: TRBJ2-7; V gene: TRBV6-6; D gene: TRBD1; clone size: -; CDR3 DNA: TGTGCCAGCAGTTGGGGACAGGGTGGGTACGAGCAGTACTTC; CDR3 protein: CASSWGQGGYEQYF